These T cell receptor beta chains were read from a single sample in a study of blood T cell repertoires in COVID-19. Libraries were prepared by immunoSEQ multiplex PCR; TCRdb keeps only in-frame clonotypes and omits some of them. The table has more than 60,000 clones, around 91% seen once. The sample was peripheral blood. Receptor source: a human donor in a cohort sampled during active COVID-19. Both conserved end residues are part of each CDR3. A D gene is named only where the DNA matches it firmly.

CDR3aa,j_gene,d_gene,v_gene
CASSLDVRETSGKTQYF,TRBJ2-5,-,TRBV5-1
CASSLGQAYNSPLHF,TRBJ1-6,TRBD1,TRBV11-2
CASSLAGLHTYEQYF,TRBJ2-7,-,TRBV11-1
CASSQGRSNTGELFF,TRBJ2-2,-,TRBV6-4
CASSQATGHQPQHF,TRBJ1-5,-,TRBV3-1/TRBV3-2
CASSIARTGETQYF,TRBJ2-5,-,TRBV19
CASSQTRGNYGYTF,TRBJ1-2,TRBD1,TRBV3-1/TRBV3-2
CASSLGGQNRGWEQFF,TRBJ2-1,TRBD1,TRBV7-8
CASSYPFPGQGDSGEQYF,TRBJ2-7,TRBD1,TRBV28
CASSPSGGRYEQYF,TRBJ2-7,TRBD2,TRBV5-1
CASSPTAQRGVYEQYF,TRBJ2-7,TRBD2,TRBV9
CASRKQGADTGELFF,TRBJ2-2,TRBD1,TRBV6-6
CASSSTLRAYEQYF,TRBJ2-7,-,TRBV11-1
CASSLGNPGRTDTQYF,TRBJ2-3,-,TRBV5-4
CASETELYGYTF,TRBJ1-2,-,TRBV7-9
CASSVSGLAGLGTDTQYF,TRBJ2-3,TRBD2,TRBV9
CASSFLATAEQYF,TRBJ2-7,-,TRBV27
CASRKEEGPLTEAFF,TRBJ1-1,-,TRBV6-4
CASSLATFTGELFF,TRBJ2-2,-,TRBV7-2
CASSYTWGAYEQYF,TRBJ2-7,-,TRBV6-5
CASSFGQTSFDYTF,TRBJ1-2,-,TRBV5-4
CATSRSFGQGAADTQYF,TRBJ2-3,TRBD1,TRBV15
CASSEDRSNEKLFF,TRBJ1-4,-,TRBV25-1
CASSLGQTGANVLTF,TRBJ2-6,-,TRBV6-2/TRBV6-3
CASRNQGPMNTEAFF,TRBJ1-1,-,TRBV12-1
CASSIGQYNTEAFF,TRBJ1-1,-,TRBV19
CASSLDRPDTQYF,TRBJ2-3,TRBD1,TRBV7-2